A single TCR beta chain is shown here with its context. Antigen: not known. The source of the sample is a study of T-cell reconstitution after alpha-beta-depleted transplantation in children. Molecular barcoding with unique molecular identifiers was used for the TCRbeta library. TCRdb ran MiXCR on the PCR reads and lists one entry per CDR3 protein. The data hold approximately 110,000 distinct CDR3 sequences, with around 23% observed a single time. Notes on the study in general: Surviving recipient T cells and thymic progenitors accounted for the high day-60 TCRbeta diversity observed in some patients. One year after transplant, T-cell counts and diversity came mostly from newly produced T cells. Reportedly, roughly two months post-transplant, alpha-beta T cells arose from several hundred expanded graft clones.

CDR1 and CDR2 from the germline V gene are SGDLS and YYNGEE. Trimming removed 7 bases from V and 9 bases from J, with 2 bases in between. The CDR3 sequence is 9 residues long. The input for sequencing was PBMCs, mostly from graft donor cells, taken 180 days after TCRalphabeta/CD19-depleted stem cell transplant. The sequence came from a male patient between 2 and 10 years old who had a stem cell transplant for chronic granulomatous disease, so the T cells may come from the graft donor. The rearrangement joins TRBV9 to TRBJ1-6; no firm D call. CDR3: CASGSPLHF. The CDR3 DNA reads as TGTGCCAGCGGTTCACCCCTCCACTTT.